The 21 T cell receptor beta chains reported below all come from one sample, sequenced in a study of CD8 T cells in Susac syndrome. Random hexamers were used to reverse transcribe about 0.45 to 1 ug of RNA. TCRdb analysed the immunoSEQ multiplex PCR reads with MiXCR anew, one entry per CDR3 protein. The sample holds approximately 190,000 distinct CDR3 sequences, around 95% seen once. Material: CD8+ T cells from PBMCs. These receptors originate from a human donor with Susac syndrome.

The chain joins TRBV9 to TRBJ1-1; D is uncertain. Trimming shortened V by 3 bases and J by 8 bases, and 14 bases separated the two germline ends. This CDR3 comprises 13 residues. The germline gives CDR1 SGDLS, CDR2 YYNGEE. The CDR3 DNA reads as TGTGCCAGCAGCGACCTCCCCGAGGGCGAAGCTTTCTTT. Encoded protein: CASSDLPEGEAFF.

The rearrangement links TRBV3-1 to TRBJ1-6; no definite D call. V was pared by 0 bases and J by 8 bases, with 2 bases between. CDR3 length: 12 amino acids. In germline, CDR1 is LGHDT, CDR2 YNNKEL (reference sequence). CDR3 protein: CASSQEHSPLHF. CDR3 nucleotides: TGTGCCAGCAGCCAAGAGCATTCACCCCTCCACTTT.

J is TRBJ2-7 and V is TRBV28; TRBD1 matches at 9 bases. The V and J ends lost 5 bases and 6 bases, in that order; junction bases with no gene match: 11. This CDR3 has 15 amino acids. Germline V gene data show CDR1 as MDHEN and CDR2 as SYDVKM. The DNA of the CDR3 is TGTGCCAGCAGTCATCCTCGGACAGGGGACCTCGAGCAGTACTTC. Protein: CASSHPRTGDLEQYF.

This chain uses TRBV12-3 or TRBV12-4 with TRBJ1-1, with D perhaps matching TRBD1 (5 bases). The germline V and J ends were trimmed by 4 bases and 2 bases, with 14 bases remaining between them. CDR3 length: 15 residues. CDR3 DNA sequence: TGTGCCAGCAGTTCCAAAACAGGTCTCAACACTGAAGCTTTCTTT. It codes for CASSSKTGLNTEAFF.

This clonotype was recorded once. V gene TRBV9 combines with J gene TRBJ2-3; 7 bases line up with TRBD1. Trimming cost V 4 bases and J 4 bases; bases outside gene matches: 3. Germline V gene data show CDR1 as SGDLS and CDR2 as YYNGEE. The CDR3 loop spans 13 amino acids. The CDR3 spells CASSPQGADTQYF. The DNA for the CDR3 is TGTGCCAGCAGCCCTCAGGGGGCAGATACGCAGTATTTT. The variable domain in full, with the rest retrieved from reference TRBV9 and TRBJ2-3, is DSGVTQTPKHLITATGQRVTLRCSPRSGDLSVYWYQQSLDQGLQFLIQYYNGEERAKGNILERFSAQQFPDLHSELNLSSLELGDSALYFCASSPQGADTQYFGPGTRLTVL.

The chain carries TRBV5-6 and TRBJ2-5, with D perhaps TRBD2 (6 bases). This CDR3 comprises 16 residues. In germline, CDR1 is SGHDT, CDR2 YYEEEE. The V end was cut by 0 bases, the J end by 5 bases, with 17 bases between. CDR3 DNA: TGTGCCAGCAGCTTGGTGGGGGAGGCAATATCGGAGACCCAGTACTTC. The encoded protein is CASSLVGEAISETQYF.

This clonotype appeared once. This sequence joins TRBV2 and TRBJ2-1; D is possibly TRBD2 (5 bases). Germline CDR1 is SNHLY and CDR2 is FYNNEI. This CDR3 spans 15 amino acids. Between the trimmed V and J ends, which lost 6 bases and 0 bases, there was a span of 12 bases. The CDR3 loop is CASRDSANSYNEQFF. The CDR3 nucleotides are TGTGCCAGCAGGGACTCGGCCAACTCCTACAATGAGCAGTTCTTC. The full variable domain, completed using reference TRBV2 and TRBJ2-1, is EPEVTQTPSHQVTQMGQEVILRCVPISNHLYFYWYRQILGQKVEFLVSFYNNEISEKSEIFDDQFSVERPDGSNFTLKIRSTKLEDSAMYFCASRDSANSYNEQFFGPGTRLTVL.

In nucleotides, the CDR3 is TGTGCCAGCAGCGTATTTGAGGGAGGCAATGAGCAGTTCTTC. This encodes CASSVFEGGNEQFF. The chain joins TRBV5-5 to TRBJ2-1; a possible D gene is TRBD2 (6 bases). Per germline, CDR1 SGHKS and CDR2 YYEKEE (reference sequence). The CDR3 length is 14 residues. The germline V and J ends were trimmed by 4 bases and 6 bases, with 14 bases remaining between them.

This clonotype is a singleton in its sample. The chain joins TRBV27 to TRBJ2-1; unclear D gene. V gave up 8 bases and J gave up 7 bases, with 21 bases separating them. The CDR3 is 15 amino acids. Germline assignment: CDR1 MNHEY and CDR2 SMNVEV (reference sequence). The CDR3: CASGAGRPAINEQFF. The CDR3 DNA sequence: TGTGCCAGCGGAGCTGGGCGGCCGGCGATAAATGAGCAGTTCTTC.

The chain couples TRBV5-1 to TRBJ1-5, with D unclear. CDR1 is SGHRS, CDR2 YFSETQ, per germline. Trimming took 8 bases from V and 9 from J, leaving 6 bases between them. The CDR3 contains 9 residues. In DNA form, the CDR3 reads TGCGCCAGGTCCCCGCCCCAGCATTTT. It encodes CARSPPQHF.

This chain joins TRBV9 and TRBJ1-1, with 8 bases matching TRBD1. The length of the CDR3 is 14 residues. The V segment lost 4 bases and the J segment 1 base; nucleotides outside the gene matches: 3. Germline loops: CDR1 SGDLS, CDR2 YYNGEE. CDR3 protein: CASSIGQGNTEAFF. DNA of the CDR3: TGTGCCAGCAGCATCGGACAGGGGAACACTGAAGCTTTCTTT.

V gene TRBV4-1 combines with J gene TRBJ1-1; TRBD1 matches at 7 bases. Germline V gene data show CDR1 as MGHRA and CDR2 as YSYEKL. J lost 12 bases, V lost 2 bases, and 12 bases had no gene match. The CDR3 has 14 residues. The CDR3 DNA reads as TGCGCCAGCAGCCAACCTATCTCGGACAGGCAACCTTTCTTT. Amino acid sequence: CASSQPISDRQPFF.

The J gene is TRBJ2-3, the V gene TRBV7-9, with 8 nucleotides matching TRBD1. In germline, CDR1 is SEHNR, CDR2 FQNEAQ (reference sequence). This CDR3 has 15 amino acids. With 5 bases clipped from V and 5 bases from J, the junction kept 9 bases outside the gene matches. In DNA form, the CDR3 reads TGTGCCAGCAGCCTCGGGACAGGCGATCGAGATACGCAGTATTTT. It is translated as CASSLGTGDRDTQYF.

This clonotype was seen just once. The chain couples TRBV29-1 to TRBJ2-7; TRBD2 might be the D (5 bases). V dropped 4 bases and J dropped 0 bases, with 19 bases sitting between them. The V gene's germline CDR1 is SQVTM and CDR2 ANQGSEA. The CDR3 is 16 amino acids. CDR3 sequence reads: CSVVRFSTRDSYEQYF. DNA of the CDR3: TGCAGCGTTGTTCGGTTTAGTACTAGGGACTCCTACGAGCAGTACTTC.

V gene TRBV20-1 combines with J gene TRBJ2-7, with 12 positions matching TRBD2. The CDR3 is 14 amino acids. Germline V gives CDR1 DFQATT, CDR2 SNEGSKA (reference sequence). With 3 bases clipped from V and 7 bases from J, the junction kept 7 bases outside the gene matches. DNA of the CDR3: TGCAGTGCTAGCTCTAGCGGGAGGGCGAGTGAGCAGTACTTC. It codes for CSASSSGRASEQYF.

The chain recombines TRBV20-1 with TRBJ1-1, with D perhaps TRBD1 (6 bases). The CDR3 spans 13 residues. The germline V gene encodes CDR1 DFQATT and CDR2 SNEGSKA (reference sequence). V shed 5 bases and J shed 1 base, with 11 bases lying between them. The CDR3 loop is CSAEDRPNTEAFF. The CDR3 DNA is TGCAGTGCTGAAGACAGGCCGAACACTGAAGCTTTCTTT.

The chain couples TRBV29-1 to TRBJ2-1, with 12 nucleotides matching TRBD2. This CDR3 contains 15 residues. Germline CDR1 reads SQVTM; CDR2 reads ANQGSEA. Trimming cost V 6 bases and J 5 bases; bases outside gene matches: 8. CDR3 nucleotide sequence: TGCAGCGTCCGAGGACTAGCGGGATATAACAATGAGCAGTTCTTC. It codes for CSVRGLAGYNNEQFF.

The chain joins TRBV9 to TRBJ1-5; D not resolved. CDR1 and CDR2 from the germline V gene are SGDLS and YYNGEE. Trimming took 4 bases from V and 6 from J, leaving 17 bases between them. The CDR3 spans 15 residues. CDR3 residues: CASSPQGGVAQPQHF. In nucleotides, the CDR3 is TGTGCCAGCAGCCCTCAAGGTGGGGTGGCTCAGCCCCAGCATTTT. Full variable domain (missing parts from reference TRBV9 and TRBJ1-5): DSGVTQTPKHLITATGQRVTLRCSPRSGDLSVYWYQQSLDQGLQFLIQYYNGEERAKGNILERFSAQQFPDLHSELNLSSLELGDSALYFCASSPQGGVAQPQHFGDGTRLSIL.

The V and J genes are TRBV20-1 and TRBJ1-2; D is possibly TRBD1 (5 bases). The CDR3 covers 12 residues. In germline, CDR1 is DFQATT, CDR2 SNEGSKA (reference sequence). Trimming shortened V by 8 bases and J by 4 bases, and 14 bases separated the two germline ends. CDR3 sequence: CSPAAGGYGYTF. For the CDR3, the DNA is TGCAGTCCTGCCGCGGGGGGCTATGGCTACACCTTC.

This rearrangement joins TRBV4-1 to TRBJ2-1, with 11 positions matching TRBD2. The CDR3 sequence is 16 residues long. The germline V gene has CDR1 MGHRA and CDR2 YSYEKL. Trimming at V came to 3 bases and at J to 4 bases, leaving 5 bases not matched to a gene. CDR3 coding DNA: TGCGCCAGCAGCCATCCCGGGACTAGCGGATACAATGAGCAGTTCTTC. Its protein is CASSHPGTSGYNEQFF.

CDR3 in DNA: TGTGCCAGCGGGGGGGACAGTTCTGGGGGGACCCAGTACTTC. Protein product: CASGGDSSGGTQYF. The rearrangement uses TRBV9 and TRBJ2-5, with D perhaps given as TRBD1 or TRBD2 (7 bases each). Germline CDR1 reads SGDLS; CDR2 reads YYNGEE. V lost 7 bases to trimming and J lost 7 bases, with 20 bases between them. This CDR3 contains 14 residues.